This T cell receptor (beta chain) was sequenced in a study (dated by TCRdb to between 2015 and 2016). Background on the whole study: The study tested whether tumor-infiltrating Tregs in breast cancer are recruited from blood Tregs or converted in situ from other CD4+ T cell subsets. Here is what the overall study found, with its caveats: The greatest overlap of tumor-infiltrating Treg TCR alpha and beta sequences was with tumor naive CD4+ T cells, followed next by blood naive CD4+ T cells. In terms of TCR gene usage, tumor memory CD4+ T cells clustered together with blood and lymph node memory CD4+ cells, as well as with lymph node naive CD4+ cells. Validation in the larger cohort was restricted to a single TCR beta V-J rearrangement rather than whole repertoires.

In the case of this clonotype: It has no known antigen specificity. No qualities accompany the bases; no much larger clone lies one base away.

Amplification of full-length TCR variable regions was done by 5' RACE PCR using constant-region reverse primers, and this step was followed by semi-nested PCR with Nested Universal Primer A. The ReliaPrep RNA Cell Miniprep System was used to extract total RNA, which was then reverse transcribed into 5'RACE-ready cDNA with the SMARTer RACE 5'/3' Kit. Multiplex adaptors were used to barcode the full-length TCR alpha and beta libraries, which were then sequenced on an Illumina MiSeq. As for the authors' bioinformatics: Sequencing data were pooled across the five patients for each of nine subset-tissue groups and compared by unsupervised clustering of TCR gene usage. The Morisita-Horn index was used to calculate repertoire similarity, with shared sequences weighted according to their contribution to each repertoire. TCRdb cleaned the public reads at Q25 with fastp, built clones with MiXCR and kept in-frame beta chains. Here each entry gathers all rows of one CDR3 protein and keeps the most common genes and DNA. The V and J calls and clone size are TCRdb's, not the authors'. The sample table holds over 50,000 distinct CDR3 sequences, of which around 25% were seen once. Roughly 3.1% of the sample goes to the ten largest clones.

The Miltenyi Naive CD4+ T Cell Isolation kit was used to purify naive CD4+ T cells, and CD25 microbeads were used to remove Tregs. Tregs, naive and memory CD4+ T cells from tumor, blood and ipsilateral draining lymph nodes of a handful of breast cancer patients underwent full-length TCR alpha and beta sequencing. Tumor tissue and lymph nodes obtained by ipsilateral axillary dissection were perfused with PBS, cut into small pieces and digested using collagenase I and hyaluronidase. Sorted cell populations were confirmed by FACS to exceed 90% purity. The trim is 5 bases for V and 3 bases for J, with a gap of 11 bases between the germline ends. CDR1 and CDR2, looked up from the germline V gene (reference sequence), are MNHNY and SVGAGI. The CDR3 spans 13 residues, from the cysteine through the phenylalanine. Only the CDR3 portion is preserved as DNA: 39 bases, with reading frame beginning at the first base.

Specimen: tumor-infiltrating naive CD4+ T cells sorted from the breast tumor. Reading the label with the study, this specimen's cell subset or site is: naive CD4+ T cells, CD4+CD45RA+CD25-. The chain employs TRBV6-6 and TRBJ2-7; the D gene is perhaps TRBD1, on 6 matching bases. The TCR was taken from a female donor with breast cancer. The DNA reads as follows: TGTGCCAGCAGTAGTGGACAGAACTACGAGCAGTACTTC. This codes for CASSSGQNYEQYF.